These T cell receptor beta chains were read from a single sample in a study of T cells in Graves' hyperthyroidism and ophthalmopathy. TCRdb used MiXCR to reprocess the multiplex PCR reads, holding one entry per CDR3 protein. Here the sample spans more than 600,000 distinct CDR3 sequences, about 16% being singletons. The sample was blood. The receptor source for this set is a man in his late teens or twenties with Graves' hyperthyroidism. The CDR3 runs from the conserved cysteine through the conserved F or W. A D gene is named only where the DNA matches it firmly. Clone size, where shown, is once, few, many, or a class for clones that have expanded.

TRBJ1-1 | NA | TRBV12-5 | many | TGTGCTAGTGGTTTCGACCCCGGAGCTGAAGCTTTCTTT | CASGFDPGAEAFF
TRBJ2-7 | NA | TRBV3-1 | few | TGTGCCAGCAGCCAATTGGCAGGGTACTTAACCTACGAGCAGTACTTC | CASSQLAGYLTYEQYF
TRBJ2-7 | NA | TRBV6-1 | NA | TGTGCCAGCAGTCTCTCAATGAGGGGGGGGGACGAGCAGTACTTC | CASSLSMRGGDEQYF
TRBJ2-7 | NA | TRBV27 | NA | TGTGCCAGCAGTTTATTCTGGTCCTACGAGCAGTACTTC | CASSLFWSYEQYF
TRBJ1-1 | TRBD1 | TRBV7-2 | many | TGTGCCAGCAGCCGAGACAGGGGGGCCACTGAAGCTTTCTTT | CASSRDRGATEAFF
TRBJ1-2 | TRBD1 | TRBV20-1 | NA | TGCAGTGCTAGTCGGACCGGGACAGGGGATGTTTATGGCTACACCTTC | CSASRTGTGDVYGYTF
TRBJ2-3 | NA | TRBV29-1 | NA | TGCAGCGTTAAAGGACTTCCCACAGATACGCAGTATTTT | CSVKGLPTDTQYF
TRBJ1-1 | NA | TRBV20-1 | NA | TGCAGTGCTAGAGATGGTGAGATGAACACTGAAGCTTTCTTT | CSARDGEMNTEAFF
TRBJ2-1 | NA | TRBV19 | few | TGTGCCAGTAGTGAGGCGCTAAGCTCCTACAATGAGCAGTTCTTC | CASSEALSSYNEQFF
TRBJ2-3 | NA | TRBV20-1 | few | TGCAGTCCCCGCGGGGTATTGGGCACAGATACGCAGTATTTT | CSPRGVLGTDTQYF
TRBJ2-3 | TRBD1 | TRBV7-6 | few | TGTGCCAGCAGCCCACGGACAGGGTCCCACACAGATACGCAGTATTTT | CASSPRTGSHTDTQYF
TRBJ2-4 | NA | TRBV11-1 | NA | TGTGCCAGCAGCCTACATTCGGCCAGGGGCGTTCAGTACTTC | CASSLHSARGVQYF
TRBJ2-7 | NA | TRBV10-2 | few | TGCGCCAGCAGTTACGGGGGTTTCGACGAGCAGTACTTC | CASSYGGFDEQYF
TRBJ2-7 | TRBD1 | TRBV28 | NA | TGTGCCAGCAAATCACAGGGGTTCGAGCAGTACTTC | CASKSQGFEQYF
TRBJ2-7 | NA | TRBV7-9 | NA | TGTGCCAGCGCCCGAATCACCTCCTACGAGCAGTACTTC | CASARITSYEQYF
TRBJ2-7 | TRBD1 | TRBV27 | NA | TGTGCCAGCAAAAAACAGGGGATCCACGAGCAGTACTTC | CASKKQGIHEQYF
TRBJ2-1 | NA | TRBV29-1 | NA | TGCAGCGTGGCAGACTCCTACAATGAGCAGTTCTTC | CSVADSYNEQFF
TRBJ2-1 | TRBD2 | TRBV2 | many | TGTGCCAGCACGGGCCTAGCGGGGGGCGGGGAGCAGTTCTTC | CASTGLAGGGEQFF
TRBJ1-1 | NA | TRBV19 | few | TGTGCCAGTAGTACGACAGGTGCCAACGCTGAAGCTTTCTTT | CASSTTGANAEAFF
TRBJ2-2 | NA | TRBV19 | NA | TGTGCCAGTACCCAGAGACTGTACACCGGGGAGCTGTTTTTT | CASTQRLYTGELFF
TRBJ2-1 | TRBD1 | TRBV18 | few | TGTGCCAGCTCACGTCCCGGGACAGGGGTGAGTGAGCAGTTCTTC | CASSRPGTGVSEQFF
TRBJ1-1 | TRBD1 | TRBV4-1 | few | TGCGCCAGCAGCCAAGAATCCAGGGGGCAGGGGTATGCTGAAGCTTTCTTT | CASSQESRGQGYAEAFF
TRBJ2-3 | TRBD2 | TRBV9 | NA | TGTGCCAGCAGCGCCGCCTTAAAGCGGGGGAGCACAGATACGCAGTATTTT | CASSAALKRGSTDTQYF
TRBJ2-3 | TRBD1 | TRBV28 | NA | TGTGCCAGCAGTTCCCGCACAGGGGATGCAGATACGCAGTATTTT | CASSSRTGDADTQYF
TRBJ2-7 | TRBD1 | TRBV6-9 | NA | TGTGCCAGCAGTTACGAACCGGGACAGGCCTCCTACGAGCAGTACTTC | CASSYEPGQASYEQYF
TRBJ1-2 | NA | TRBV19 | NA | TGTGCCAGTAGTATTGGGGGTGTTATGGAGGGCTACACCTTC | CASSIGGVMEGYTF
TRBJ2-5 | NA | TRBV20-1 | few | TGCAGTGCTAGGCAACAACCGGCCGGGGAAGAGACCCAGTACTTC | CSARQQPAGEETQYF
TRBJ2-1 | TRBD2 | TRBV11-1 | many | TGTGCCAGCATCCCGGGACTAGCGGGAGGGAATGAGCAGTTCTTC | CASIPGLAGGNEQFF
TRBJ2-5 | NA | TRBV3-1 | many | TGTGCCAGCAGCCAAGGGACCAGGACCCAAGAGACCCAGTACTTC | CASSQGTRTQETQYF
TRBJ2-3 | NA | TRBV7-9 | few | TGTGCCAGCAGCTTGGAGGGGGAACGCACGCAGTATTTT | CASSLEGERTQYF
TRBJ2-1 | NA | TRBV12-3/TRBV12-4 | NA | TGTGCCAGCAGGGCCGGGCTAGGGAACGATGAGCAGTTCTTC | CASRAGLGNDEQFF
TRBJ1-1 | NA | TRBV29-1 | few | TGCAGCGTTGAAACTAGGTTCGATGGGGCTTTCTTT | CSVETRFDGAFF
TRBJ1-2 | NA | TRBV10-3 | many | TGTGCCATCAGCCCGACAGGCCCATATGGCTACACCTTC | CAISPTGPYGYTF
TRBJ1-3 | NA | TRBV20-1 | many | TGCAGTGCTACACAAAACTCTGGAAACACCATATATTTT | CSATQNSGNTIYF
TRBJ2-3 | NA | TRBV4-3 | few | TGCGCCAGCAGCCAAAGGCCGACTAGCACAGATACGCAGTATTTT | CASSQRPTSTDTQYF
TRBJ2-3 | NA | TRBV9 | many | TGTGCCAGCAGTGGTCACCAGCGGTACCGCACAGATACGCAGTATTTT | CASSGHQRYRTDTQYF
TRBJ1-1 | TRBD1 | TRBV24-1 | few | TGTGCCACCAGTGGTAAGGGGGCTGATAACACTGAAGCTTTCTTT | CATSGKGADNTEAFF
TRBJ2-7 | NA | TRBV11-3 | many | TGTGCCAGCAGCCGTCCCGGCGCAGTCCACGAGCAGTACTTC | CASSRPGAVHEQYF
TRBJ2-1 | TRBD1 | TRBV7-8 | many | TGTGCCAGTACCACCGGGACAGGGTTTGGAGAGCAGTTCTTC | CASTTGTGFGEQFF
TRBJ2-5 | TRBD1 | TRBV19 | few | TGTGCCAGCCGCCCCGGGACAGGGCTACAAGAGACCCAGTACTTC | CASRPGTGLQETQYF
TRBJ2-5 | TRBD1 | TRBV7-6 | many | TGTGCCAGCAGCTTAGAGGGGGCCCGGGTTGAGACCCAGTACTTC | CASSLEGARVETQYF
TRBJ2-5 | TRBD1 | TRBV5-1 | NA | TGCGCCAGCAGCTCCGGGACAGGGTATCAAACCCAGTACTTC | CASSSGTGYQTQYF
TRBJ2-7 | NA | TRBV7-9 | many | TGTGCCAGCAGCTTAGCGGAGAGCGTCGAGCAGTACTTC | CASSLAESVEQYF
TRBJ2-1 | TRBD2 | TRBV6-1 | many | TGTGCCAGCAGAAAACTAGCGGGAGGGCTCTACAATGAGCAGTTCTTC | CASRKLAGGLYNEQFF
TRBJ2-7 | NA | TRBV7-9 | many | TGTGCCAGCAGCTTAGTAGGTCTGGGGGCGCGCGAGCAGTACTTC | CASSLVGLGAREQYF
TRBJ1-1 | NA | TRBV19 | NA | TGTGCCAGTAGTACCTCCTTGGTCCCGAACACTGAAGCTTTCTTT | CASSTSLVPNTEAFF
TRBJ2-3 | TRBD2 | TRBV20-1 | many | TGCAGTGCTGTAACTAGCGGGAGGTCAGATACGCAGTATTTT | CSAVTSGRSDTQYF
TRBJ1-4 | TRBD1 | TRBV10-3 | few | TGTGCCTCGACAGGGGCGGTTAATGAAAAACTGTTTTTT | CASTGAVNEKLFF
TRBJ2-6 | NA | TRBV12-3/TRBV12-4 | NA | TGTGCCAGCAGCCCGTGGGGCGTTTTCTCTGGGGCCAACGTCCTGACTTTC | CASSPWGVFSGANVLTF
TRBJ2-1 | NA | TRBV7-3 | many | TGTGCCAGCAGCTTAGGACCTAGCTCCTACAATGAGCAGTTCTTC | CASSLGPSSYNEQFF
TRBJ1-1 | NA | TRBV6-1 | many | TGTGCCAGCAGTGAAGCGCTTCGTGGGCCTCTGAACACTGAAGCTTTCTTT | CASSEALRGPLNTEAFF
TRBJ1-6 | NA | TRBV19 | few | TGTGCCAGTAGTATCGGTGGACCGTATAATTCACCCCTCCACTTT | CASSIGGPYNSPLHF
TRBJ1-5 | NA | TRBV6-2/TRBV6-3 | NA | TGTGCCAGCAGTTATCTGGGGTTAAGCAATCAGCCCCAGCATTTT | CASSYLGLSNQPQHF
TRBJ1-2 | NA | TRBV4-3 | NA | TGCGCCAGCAGCCATAATGTCGGCTACTATGGCTACACCTTC | CASSHNVGYYGYTF
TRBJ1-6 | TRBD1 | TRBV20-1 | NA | TGCAGTGTTCCGGGACAGGGTAATTCACCCCTCCACTTT | CSVPGQGNSPLHF
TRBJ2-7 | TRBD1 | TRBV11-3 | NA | TGTGCCAGCGGAAAAGGACAGGGGAGCTACGAGCAGTACTTC | CASGKGQGSYEQYF
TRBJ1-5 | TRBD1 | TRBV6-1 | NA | TGTGCCAGCAGTGGTCGGGGGGACAGGGCTAGCAATCAGCCCCAGCATTTT | CASSGRGDRASNQPQHF
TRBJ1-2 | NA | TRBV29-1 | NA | TGCAGCGTTGAATGGGGTGACTATGGCTACACCTTC | CSVEWGDYGYTF
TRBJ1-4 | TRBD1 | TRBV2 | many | TGTGCCAGCAGTGATCTGGGACAGACCGAAAAACTGTTTTTT | CASSDLGQTEKLFF
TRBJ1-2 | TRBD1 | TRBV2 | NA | TGTGCCAGCAGCGTATCCGGGACAGAATATGGCTACACCTTC | CASSVSGTEYGYTF